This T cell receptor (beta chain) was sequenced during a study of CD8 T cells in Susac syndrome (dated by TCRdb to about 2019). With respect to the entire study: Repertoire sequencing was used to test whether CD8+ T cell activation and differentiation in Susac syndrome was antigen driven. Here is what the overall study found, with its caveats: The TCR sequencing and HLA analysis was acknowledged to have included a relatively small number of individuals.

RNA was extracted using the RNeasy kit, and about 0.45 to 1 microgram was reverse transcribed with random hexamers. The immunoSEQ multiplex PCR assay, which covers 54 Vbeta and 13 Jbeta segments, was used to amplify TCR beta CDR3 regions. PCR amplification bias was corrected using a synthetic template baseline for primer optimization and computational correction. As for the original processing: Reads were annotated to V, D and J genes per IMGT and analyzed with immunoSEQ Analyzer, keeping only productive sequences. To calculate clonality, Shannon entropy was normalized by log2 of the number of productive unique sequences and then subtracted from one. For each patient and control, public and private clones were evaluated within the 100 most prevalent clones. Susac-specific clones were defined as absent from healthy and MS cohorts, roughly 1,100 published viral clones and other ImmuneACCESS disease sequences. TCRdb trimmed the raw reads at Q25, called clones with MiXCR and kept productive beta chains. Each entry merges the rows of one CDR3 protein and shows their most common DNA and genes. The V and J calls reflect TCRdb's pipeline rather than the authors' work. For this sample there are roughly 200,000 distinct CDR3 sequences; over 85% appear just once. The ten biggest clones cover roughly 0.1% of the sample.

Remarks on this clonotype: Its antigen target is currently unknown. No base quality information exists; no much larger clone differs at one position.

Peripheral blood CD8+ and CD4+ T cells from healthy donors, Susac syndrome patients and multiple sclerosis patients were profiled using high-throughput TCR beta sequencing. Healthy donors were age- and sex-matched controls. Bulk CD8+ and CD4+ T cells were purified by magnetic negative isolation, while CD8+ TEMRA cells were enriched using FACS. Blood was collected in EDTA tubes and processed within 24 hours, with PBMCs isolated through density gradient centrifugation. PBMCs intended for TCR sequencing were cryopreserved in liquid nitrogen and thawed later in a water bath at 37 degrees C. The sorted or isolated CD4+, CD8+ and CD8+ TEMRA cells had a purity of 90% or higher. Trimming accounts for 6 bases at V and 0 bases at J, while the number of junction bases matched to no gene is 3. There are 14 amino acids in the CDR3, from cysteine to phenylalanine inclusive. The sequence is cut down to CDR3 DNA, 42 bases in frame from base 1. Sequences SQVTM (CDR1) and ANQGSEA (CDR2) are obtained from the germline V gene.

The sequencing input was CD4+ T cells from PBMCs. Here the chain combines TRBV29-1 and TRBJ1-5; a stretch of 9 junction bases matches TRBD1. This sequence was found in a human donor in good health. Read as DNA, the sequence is TGCAGCGTCTTACAGGGGGCTAGCAATCAGCCCCAGCATTTT. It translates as CSVLQGASNQPQHF.